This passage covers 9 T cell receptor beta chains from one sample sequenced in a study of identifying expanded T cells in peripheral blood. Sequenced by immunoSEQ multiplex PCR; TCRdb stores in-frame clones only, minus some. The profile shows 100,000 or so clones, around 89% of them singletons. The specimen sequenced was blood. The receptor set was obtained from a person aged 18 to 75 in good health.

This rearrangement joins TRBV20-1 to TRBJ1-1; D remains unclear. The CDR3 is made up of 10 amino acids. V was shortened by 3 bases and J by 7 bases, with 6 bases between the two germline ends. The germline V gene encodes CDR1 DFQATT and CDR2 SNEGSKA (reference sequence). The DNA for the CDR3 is TGCAGTGCTAGCCCCTATGAAGCTTTCTTT. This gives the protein CSASPYEAFF.

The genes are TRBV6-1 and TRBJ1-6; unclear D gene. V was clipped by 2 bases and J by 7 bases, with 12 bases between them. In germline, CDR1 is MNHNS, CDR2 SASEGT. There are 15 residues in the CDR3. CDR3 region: CASSESRSFNSPLHF. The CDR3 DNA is TGTGCCAGCAGTGAAAGTAGGAGTTTCAATTCACCCCTCCACTTT.

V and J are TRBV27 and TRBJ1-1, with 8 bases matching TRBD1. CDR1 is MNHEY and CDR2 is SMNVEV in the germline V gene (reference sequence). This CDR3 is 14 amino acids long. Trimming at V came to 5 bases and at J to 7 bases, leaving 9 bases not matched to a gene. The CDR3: CASSPRTGFSEAFF. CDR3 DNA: TGTGCCAGCAGTCCCCGGACAGGGTTTAGTGAAGCTTTCTTT.

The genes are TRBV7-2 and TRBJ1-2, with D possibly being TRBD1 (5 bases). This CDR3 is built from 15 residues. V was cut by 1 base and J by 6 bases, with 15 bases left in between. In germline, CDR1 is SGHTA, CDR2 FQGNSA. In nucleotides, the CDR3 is TGTGCCAGCAGCTTAGGGGTCTCAGGGAGGGATGGCTACACCTTC. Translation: CASSLGVSGRDGYTF.

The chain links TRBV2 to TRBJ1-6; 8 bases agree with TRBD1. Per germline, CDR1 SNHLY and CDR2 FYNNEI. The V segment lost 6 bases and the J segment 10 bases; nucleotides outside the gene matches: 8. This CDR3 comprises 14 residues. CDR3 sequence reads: CASRTGQAGSPLHF. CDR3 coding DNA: TGTGCCAGCAGGACGGGACAGGCAGGGTCACCCCTCCACTTT.

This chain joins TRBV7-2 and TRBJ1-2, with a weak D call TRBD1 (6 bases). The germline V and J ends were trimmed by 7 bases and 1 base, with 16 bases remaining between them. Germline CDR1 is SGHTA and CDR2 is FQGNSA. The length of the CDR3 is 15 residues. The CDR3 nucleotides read TGTGCCAGCACCCTACAGGGACCTCTTAACTATGGCTACACCTTC. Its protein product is CASTLQGPLNYGYTF. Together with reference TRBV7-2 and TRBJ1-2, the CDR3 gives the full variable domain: GAGVSQSPSNKVTEKGKDVELRCDPISGHTALYWYRQSLGQGLEFLIYFQGNSAPDKSGLPSDRFSAERTGGSVSTLTIQRTQQEDSAVYLCASTLQGPLNYGYTFGSGTRLTVV.

The chain's CDR3 is CASSSQGTLSYEQYF. In nucleotides, the CDR3 is TGTGCCAGCAGCTCCCAAGGGACTCTGTCCTACGAGCAGTACTTC. The gene calls are TRBV5-4 and TRBJ2-7, with D possibly being TRBD2 (6 bases). Looked up from germline, CDR1 is SGHNT and CDR2 is YYREEE (reference sequence). V was trimmed by 3 bases and J by 1 base, leaving 14 bases between them. The CDR3 covers 15 residues.

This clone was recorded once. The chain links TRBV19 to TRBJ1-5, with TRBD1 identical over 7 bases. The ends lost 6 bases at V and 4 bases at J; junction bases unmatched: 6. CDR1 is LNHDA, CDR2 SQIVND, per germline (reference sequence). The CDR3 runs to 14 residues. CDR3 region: CASRPGQWNQPQHF. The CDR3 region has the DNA TGTGCCAGTAGACCGGGACAGTGGAATCAGCCCCAGCATTTT.

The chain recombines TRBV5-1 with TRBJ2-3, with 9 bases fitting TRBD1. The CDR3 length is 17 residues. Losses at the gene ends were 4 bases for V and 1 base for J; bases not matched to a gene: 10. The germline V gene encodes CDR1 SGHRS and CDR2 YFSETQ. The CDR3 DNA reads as TGCGCCAGCAGCCTCCTCCCCACAGGGGGCGGCACAGATACGCAGTATTTT. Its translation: CASSLLPTGGGTDTQYF.